These 14 T cell receptor beta chains share one sample of origin, sequenced in a study of T cell responses to AZD1222 COVID-19 vaccine. Only in-frame clones appear in the TCRdb table, and some are missing; sequencing was by immunoSEQ multiplex PCR. The table shows about 150,000 clones, with roughly 92% occurring only once. The sample was peripheral blood, taken 28 days after the second AZD1222 dose. All receptors derive from an adult who received the AZD1222 COVID-19 vaccine.

The chain couples TRBV25-1 to TRBJ2-7; D might be TRBD1 (7 bases). This CDR3 is built from 15 residues. CDR1 MGHDK and CDR2 SYGVNS come from the germline V gene. The germline V and J ends were trimmed by 2 bases and 8 bases, with 19 bases remaining between them. CDR3 nucleotides: TGTGCCAGCAGTGAAAGGGGGCCCGGGGGCGCCCAGCAGTACTTC. It codes for CASSERGPGGAQQYF.

The chain recombines TRBV3-1 (or the pseudogene TRBV3-2) with TRBJ1-4; TRBD1 aligns across 9 bases. V shed 4 bases, J shed 7 bases, and the junction held 7 bases outside the gene matches. The CDR3 covers 15 residues. Germline V gene sequence: CDR1 LGHDT, CDR2 YNNKEL (reference sequence). Here the CDR3 DNA reads TGTGCCAGCAGCCGTCCGGGACAGGGAAGTGAAAAACTGTTTTTT. It is translated as CASSRPGQGSEKLFF.

The V gene is TRBV5-6, the J gene TRBJ2-1; 9 nucleotides align to TRBD2. Germline V lookup: CDR1 SGHDT, CDR2 YYEEEE. Unmatched junction bases numbered 3, after V lost 2 bases and J lost 0 bases. The CDR3 length is 16 residues. The CDR3 spells CASSFISGSSYNEQFF. The CDR3 DNA reads TGTGCCAGCAGCTTTATTAGCGGGAGCTCCTACAATGAGCAGTTCTTC.

The chain recombines TRBV7-2 with TRBJ2-7, with D hard to call. V was shortened by 2 bases and J by 4 bases, with 15 bases between the two germline ends. The CDR3 is 15 residues long. Germline V gene lookup returns CDR1 SGHTA and CDR2 FQGNSA. The CDR3: CASSLTNGPVYEQYF. CDR3 bases: TGTGCCAGCAGCTTAACCAACGGGCCGGTATACGAGCAGTACTTC.

V usage is TRBV5-8 and J usage is TRBJ2-7; 10 positions match TRBD2. The CDR3 has 15 residues. J gave up 3 bases and V 0 bases, and 3 bases lay outside the gene matches. CDR1 is SGHTS, CDR2 YDEGEE, per germline. Written as DNA, the CDR3 is TGTGCCAGCAGCTTGGCCGGACTAGCGGACTACGAGCAGTACTTC. It is translated as CASSLAGLADYEQYF.

The chain combines TRBV6-2 or TRBV6-3 with TRBJ1-5; 7 positions agree with TRBD1. CDR3 length equals 18 residues. Germline assignment: CDR1 MNHEY and CDR2 SVGEGT. The ends lost 2 bases at V and 3 bases at J; junction bases unmatched: 13. The CDR3 DNA follows: TGTGCCAGCAGTTACCTGGGCGGCCAGGGGGGGGACAATCAGCCCCAGCATTTT. Translating gives CASSYLGGQGGDNQPQHF.

The chain is built from TRBV4-2 and TRBJ2-3, with D perhaps matching TRBD1 (6 bases). Germline-derived CDR1 and CDR2 are LGHNA and YNFKEQ. V lost 0 bases and J 3 bases, leaving 10 bases between the germline ends. The CDR3 spans 15 residues. CDR3 residues: CASSQENRATDTQYF. CDR3 DNA: TGTGCCAGCAGCCAAGAAAACAGGGCTACAGATACGCAGTATTTT.

The sample holds one count of this clone. This chain joins TRBV7-2 and TRBJ2-7; tentatively, D is TRBD2 (6 bases). The germline V gene encodes CDR1 SGHTA and CDR2 FQGNSA. V was trimmed by 0 bases and J by 2 bases, leaving 14 bases between them. The CDR3 has 16 residues. The CDR3 protein is CASSLAAAGTAYEQYF. CDR3 bases: TGTGCCAGCAGCTTAGCCGCGGCAGGGACTGCCTACGAGCAGTACTTC.

This clone occurred a few times. Within the sample, other DNA sequences also encode this same CDR3. The gene calls are TRBV11-3 and TRBJ2-3, with D unresolved. With 1 base removed from V and 0 bases from J, the gap between germline ends came to 5 bases. CDR3 size: 14 residues. Germline values: CDR1 SGHNT, CDR2 YENEEA. CDR3 amino acids: CASSLGRSTDTQYF. In DNA, the CDR3 is TGTGCCAGCAGCTTAGGAAGGAGCACAGATACGCAGTATTTT.

V gene TRBV5-1 combines with J gene TRBJ2-3; 7 bases are a match to TRBD1. From germline, CDR1 is SGHRS and CDR2 YFSETQ. The CDR3 totals 15 residues. The trim removed 4 bases at V and 2 bases at J, leaving 7 bases unmatched. The CDR3, as DNA: TGCGCCAGCAGCATTACAGGGGACCACACAGATACGCAGTATTTT. The encoded protein is CASSITGDHTDTQYF.

Here the CDR3 DNA reads TGCGCCAGCAGCCAAGAACGGGGGCCTCAGCCCCAGCATTTT. It encodes CASSQERGPQPQHF. V gene TRBV4-3 combines with J gene TRBJ1-5; tentative D call: TRBD1 (6 bases). Germline CDR1 and CDR2: LGHNA and YSLEER. With 0 bases removed from V and 6 bases from J, the gap between germline ends came to 9 bases. This CDR3 has 14 amino acids.

In this sample, this clone turned up many times. At the DNA level, this CDR3 is encoded by other sequences in the same sample as well. This chain connects TRBV4-2 to TRBJ1-5; 7 nucleotides agree with TRBD1. This CDR3 has 16 residues. Germline V lookup: CDR1 LGHNA, CDR2 YNFKEQ. Unmatched junction bases numbered 12, after V lost 3 bases and J lost 7 bases. The CDR3 spells CASSQILGGAGQPQHF. CDR3 nucleotides: TGTGCCAGCAGCCAGATCCTAGGGGGCGCCGGGCAGCCCCAGCATTTT.

The V gene is TRBV7-9, the J gene TRBJ1-2, with D possibly TRBD1 on 5 matching bases. Deletions cut 0 bases from V and 8 bases from J, with 16 bases between. The CDR3 length is 15 residues. In germline, CDR1 is SEHNR, CDR2 FQNEAQ (reference sequence). The CDR3 nucleotides are TGTGCCAGCAGCTTAGCGGGGTCACAGGCCTCCGGCTACACCTTC. As protein: CASSLAGSQASGYTF.

This chain links TRBV18 with TRBJ2-4; D assignment may be TRBD1 or TRBD2 (5 bases each). The V end lost 3 bases, the J end lost 5 bases, and 14 bases lay between the germline ends. CDR1 and CDR2 (germline): KGHSH, LQKENI. The CDR3 spans 15 residues. CDR3 sequence reads: CASSPRGTEENIQYF. The CDR3 DNA is TGTGCCAGCTCACCGAGAGGGACGGAGGAAAACATTCAGTACTTC.